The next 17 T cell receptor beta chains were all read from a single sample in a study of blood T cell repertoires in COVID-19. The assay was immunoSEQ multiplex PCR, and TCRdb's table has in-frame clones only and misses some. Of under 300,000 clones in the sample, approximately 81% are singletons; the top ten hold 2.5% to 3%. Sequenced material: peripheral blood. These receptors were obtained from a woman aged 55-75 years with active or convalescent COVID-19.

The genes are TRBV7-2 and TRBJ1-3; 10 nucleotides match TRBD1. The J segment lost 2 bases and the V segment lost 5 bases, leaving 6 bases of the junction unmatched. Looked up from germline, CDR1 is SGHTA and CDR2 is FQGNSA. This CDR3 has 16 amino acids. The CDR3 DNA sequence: TGTGCCAGCAGCAGACAGGGGGCTGTCACTGGAAACACCATATATTTT. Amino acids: CASSRQGAVTGNTIYF.

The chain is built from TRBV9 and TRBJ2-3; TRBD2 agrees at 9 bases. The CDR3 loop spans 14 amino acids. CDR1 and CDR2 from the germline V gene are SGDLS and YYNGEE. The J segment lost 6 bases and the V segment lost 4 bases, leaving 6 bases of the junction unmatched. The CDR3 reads CASSRGLARDTQYF. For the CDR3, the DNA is TGTGCCAGCAGCCGGGGACTAGCCCGTGATACGCAGTATTTT.

The CDR3 nucleotides are TGTGCCAGCAGCCACCGGGTTCTGAACACTGAAGCTTTCTTT. This gives the protein CASSHRVLNTEAFF. The chain employs TRBV6-5 and TRBJ1-1; D is ambiguous. The CDR3 length is 14 residues. Germline V gives CDR1 MNHEY, CDR2 SVGAGI. With 6 bases removed from V and 0 bases from J, the gap between germline ends came to 11 bases.

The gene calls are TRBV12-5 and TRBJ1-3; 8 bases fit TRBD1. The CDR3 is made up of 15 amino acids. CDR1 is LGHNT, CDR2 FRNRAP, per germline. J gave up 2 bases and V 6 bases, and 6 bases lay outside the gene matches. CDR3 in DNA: TGTGCTAGTGGCCGGCACAGGGGGACTGGAAACACCATATATTTT. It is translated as CASGRHRGTGNTIYF.

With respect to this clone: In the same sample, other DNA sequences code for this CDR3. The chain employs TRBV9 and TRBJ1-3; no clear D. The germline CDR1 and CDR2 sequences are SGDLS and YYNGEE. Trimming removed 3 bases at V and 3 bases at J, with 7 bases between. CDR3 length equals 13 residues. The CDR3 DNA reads TGTGCCAGCAGCGATAGAATTGGAAACACCATATATTTT. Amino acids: CASSDRIGNTIYF.

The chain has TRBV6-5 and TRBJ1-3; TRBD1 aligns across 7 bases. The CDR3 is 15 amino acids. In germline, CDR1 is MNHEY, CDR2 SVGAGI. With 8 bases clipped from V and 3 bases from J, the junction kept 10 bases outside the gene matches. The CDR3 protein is CASERDRTGGNTIYF. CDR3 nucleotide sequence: TGTGCCAGCGAGAGAGACAGGACAGGTGGAAACACCATATATTTT.

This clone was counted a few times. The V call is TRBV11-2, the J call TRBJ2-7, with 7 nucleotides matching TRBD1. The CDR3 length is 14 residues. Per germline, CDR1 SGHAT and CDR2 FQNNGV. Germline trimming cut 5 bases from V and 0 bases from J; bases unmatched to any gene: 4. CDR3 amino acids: CASSPGQVSYEQYF. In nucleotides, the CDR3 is TGTGCCAGCAGCCCTGGACAGGTCTCCTACGAGCAGTACTTC.

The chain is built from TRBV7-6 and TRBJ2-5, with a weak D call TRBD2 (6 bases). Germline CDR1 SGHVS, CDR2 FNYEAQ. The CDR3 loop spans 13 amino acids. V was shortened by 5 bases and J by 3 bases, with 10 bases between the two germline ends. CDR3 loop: CASSGGIEETQYF. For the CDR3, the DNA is TGTGCCAGCAGCGGCGGGATAGAAGAGACCCAGTACTTC.

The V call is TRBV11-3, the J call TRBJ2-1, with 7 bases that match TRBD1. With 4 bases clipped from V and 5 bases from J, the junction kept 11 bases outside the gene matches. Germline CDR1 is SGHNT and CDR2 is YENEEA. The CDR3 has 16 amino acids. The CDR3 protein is CASSSFDRVQNNEQFF. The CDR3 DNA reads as TGTGCCAGCAGCTCGTTCGACAGGGTACAGAACAATGAGCAGTTCTTC.

CDR3 sequence: CASSSTSGGSTGELFF. The CDR3 nucleotides are TGCGCCAGCAGCTCGACTAGCGGGGGGAGCACCGGGGAGCTGTTTTTT. This chain connects TRBV5-1 to TRBJ2-2, with 13 nucleotides matching TRBD2. Unmatched junction bases numbered 3, after V lost 3 bases and J lost 4 bases. The V gene's germline CDR1 is SGHRS and CDR2 YFSETQ. The CDR3 runs 16 residues.

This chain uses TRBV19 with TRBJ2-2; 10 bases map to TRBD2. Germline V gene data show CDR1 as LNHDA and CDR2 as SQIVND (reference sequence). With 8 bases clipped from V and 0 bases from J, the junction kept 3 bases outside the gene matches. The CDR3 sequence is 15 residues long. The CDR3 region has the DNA TGTGCCAGTCAGCTAGCGGGGGCGAACACCGGGGAGCTGTTTTTT. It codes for CASQLAGANTGELFF. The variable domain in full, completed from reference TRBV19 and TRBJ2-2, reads DGGITQSPKYLFRKEGQNVTLSCEQNLNHDAMYWYRQDPGQGLRLIYYSQIVNDFQKGDIAEGYSVSREKKESFPLTVTSAQKNPTAFYLCASQLAGANTGELFFGEGSRLTVL.

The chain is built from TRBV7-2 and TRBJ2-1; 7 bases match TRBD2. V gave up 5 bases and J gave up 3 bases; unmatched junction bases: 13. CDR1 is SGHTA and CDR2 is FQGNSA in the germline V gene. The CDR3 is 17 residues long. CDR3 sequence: CASSRLGGAGRYNEQFF. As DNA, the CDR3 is TGTGCCAGCAGCCGCCTTGGGGGAGCGGGGCGCTACAATGAGCAGTTCTTC.

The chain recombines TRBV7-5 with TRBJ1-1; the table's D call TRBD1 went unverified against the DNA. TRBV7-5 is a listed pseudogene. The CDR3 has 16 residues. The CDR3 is CARSQGRGRGNTEAFF. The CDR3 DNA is TGTGCCAGAAGCCAAGGCAGGGGGCGCGGGAACACTGAAGCTTTCTTT.

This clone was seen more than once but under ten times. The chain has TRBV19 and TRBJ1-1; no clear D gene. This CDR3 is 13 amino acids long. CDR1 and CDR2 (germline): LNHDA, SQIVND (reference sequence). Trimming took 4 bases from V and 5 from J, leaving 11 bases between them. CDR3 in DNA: TGTGCCAGTAGTAACAACAGAGGGACTGAAGCTTTCTTT. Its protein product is CASSNNRGTEAFF.

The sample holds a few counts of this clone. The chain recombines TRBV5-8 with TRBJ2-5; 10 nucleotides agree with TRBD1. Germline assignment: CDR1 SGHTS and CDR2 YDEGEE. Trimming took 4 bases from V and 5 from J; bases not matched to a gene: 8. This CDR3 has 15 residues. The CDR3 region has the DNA TGTGCCAGCAGCCCCTATGAGGGACAGGGGGAGACCCAGTACTTC. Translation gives CASSPYEGQGETQYF.

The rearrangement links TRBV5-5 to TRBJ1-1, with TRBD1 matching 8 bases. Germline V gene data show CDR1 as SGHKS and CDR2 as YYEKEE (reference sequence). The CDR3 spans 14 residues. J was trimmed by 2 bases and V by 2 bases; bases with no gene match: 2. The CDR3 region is CASSLTGGNTEAFF. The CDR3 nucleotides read TGTGCCAGCAGCTTAACAGGGGGTAACACTGAAGCTTTCTTT.

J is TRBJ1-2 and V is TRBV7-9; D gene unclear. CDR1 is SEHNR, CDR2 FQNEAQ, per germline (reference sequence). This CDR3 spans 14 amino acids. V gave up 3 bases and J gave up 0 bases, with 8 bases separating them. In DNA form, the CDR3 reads TGTGCCAGCAGCTTGGGCACCTCTAACTATGGCTACACCTTC. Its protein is CASSLGTSNYGYTF.